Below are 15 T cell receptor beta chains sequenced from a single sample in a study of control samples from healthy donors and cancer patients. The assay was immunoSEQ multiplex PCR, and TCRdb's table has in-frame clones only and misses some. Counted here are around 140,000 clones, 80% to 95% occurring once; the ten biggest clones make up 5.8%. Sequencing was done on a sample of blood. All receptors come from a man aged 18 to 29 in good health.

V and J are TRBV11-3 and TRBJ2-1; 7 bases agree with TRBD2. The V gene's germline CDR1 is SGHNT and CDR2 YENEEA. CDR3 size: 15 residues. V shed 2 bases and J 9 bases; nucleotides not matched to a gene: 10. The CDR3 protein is CASSLNLIGGSEQFF. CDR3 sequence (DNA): TGTGCCAGCAGCTTAAACCTTATCGGGGGGAGTGAGCAGTTCTTC.

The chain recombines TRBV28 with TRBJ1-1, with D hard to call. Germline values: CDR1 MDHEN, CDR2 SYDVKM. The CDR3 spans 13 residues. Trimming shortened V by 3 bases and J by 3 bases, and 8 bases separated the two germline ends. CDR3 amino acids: CASSFPWDTEAFF. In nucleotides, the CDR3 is TGTGCCAGCAGTTTCCCCTGGGACACTGAAGCTTTCTTT.

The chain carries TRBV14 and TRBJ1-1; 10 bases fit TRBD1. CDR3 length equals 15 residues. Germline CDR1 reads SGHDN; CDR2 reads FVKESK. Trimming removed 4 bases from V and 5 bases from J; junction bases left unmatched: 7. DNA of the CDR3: TGTGCCAGCAGCCGCGCGGGACAGGGGAAGACTGAAGCTTTCTTT. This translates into CASSRAGQGKTEAFF.

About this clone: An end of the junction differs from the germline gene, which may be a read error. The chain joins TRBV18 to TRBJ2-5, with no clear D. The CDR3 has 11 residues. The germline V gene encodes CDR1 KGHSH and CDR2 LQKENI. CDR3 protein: CASSPQETQYF. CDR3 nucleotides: TGTGCCAGCTCCCCACAAGAGACCCAGTACTTC. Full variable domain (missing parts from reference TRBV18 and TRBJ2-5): NAGVMQNPRHLVRRRGQEARLRCSPMKGHSHVYWYRQLPEEGLKFMVYLQKENIIDESGMPKERFSAEFPKEGPSILRIQQVVRGDSAAYFCASSPQETQYFGPGTRLLVL.

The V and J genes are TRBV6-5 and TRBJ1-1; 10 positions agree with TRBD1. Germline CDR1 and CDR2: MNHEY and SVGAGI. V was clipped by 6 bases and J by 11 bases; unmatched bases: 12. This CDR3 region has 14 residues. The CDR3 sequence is CASSLNRDRGLAFF. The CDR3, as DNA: TGTGCCAGCAGCCTAAACCGGGACAGGGGCTTGGCTTTCTTT.

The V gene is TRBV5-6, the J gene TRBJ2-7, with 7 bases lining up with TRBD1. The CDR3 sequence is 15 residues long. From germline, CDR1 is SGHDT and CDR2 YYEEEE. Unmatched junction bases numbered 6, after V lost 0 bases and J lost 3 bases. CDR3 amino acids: CASSLGQGSYYEQYF. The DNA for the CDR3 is TGTGCCAGCAGCTTGGGACAGGGAAGTTACTACGAGCAGTACTTC.

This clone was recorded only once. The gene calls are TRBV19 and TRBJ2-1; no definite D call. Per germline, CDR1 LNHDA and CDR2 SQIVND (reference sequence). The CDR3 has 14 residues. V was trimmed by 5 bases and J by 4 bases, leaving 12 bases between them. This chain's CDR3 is CASSLQEPYNEQFF. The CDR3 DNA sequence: TGTGCCAGTAGTCTACAAGAACCATACAATGAGCAGTTCTTC.

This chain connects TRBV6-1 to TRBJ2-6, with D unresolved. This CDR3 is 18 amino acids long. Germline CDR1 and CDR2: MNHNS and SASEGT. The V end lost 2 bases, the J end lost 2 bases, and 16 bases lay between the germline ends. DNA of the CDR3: TGTGCCAGCAGTGAATCCTTAACTGGCTGGCCTGGGGCCAACGTCCTGACTTTC. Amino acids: CASSESLTGWPGANVLTF.

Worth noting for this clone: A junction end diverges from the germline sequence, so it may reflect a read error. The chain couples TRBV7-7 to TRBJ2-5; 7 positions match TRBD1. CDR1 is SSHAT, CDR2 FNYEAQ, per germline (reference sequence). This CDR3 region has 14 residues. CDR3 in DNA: TGTGCTAGCAGCTCGACAGGGTTACGGGAGACCCAGTACTTC. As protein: CASSSTGLRETQYF.

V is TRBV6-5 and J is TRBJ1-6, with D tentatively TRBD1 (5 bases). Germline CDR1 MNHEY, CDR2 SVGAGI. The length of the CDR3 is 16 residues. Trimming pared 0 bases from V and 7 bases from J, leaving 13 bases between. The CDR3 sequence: CASSYSRDGENSPLHF. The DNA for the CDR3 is TGTGCCAGCAGTTACTCGAGGGACGGCGAGAATTCACCCCTCCACTTT.

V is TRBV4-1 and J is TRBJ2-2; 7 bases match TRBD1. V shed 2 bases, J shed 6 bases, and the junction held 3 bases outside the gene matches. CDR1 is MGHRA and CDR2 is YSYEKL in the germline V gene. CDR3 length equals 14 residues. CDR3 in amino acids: CASSQRTGAGELFF. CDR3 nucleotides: TGCGCCAGCAGCCAACGGACAGGCGCCGGGGAGCTGTTTTTT.

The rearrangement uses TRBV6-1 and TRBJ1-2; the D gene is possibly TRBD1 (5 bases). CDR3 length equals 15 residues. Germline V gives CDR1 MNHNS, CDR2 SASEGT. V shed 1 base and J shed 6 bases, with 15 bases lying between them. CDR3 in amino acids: CASSEDPWGEDGYTF. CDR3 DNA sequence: TGTGCCAGCAGTGAAGACCCTTGGGGGGAGGATGGCTACACCTTC.

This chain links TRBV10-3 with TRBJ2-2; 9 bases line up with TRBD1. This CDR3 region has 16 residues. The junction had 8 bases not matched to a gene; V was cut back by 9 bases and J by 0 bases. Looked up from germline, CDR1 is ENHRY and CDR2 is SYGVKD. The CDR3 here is CAIPRDRDANTGELFF. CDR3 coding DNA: TGTGCCATTCCCCGGGACAGGGACGCGAACACCGGGGAGCTGTTTTTT.

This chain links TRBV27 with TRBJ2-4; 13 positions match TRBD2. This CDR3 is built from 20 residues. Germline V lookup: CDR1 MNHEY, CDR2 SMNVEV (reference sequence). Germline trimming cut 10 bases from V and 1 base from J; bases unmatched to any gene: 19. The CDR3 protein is CATSPKRTSGRSGAKNIQYF. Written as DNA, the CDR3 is TGTGCCACCTCACCTAAAAGGACTAGCGGGAGATCGGGGGCCAAAAACATTCAGTACTTC.

CDR3 protein: CSVEQGGSYEQYF. DNA for the CDR3: TGCAGCGTTGAACAGGGGGGGTCCTACGAGCAGTACTTC. This chain links TRBV29-1 with TRBJ2-7; tentatively, D is TRBD1 or TRBD2 (7 bases each). This CDR3 contains 13 residues. Germline CDR1 reads SQVTM; CDR2 reads ANQGSEA. V was clipped by 2 bases and J by 1 base, with 9 bases between them.